One and the same sample provided the 8 T cell receptor beta chains below, sequenced in a study of metastatic and nonmetastatic thyroid tumors. TCRdb used MiXCR to call clones anew from the PCR reads. The sample contains about 25,000 clones, under 25% of which appear only once. Not a single patient had been given any form of treatment at any point before undergoing thyroid surgery. The sample was blood. These receptors came from a male donor with papillary thyroid cancer or a benign thyroid nodule (not recorded which). Some clones in this sample may be carry-over from other donors' samples.

This clone was seen repeatedly, ten times or more. This may stem from a read error, because a much larger clone lies one nucleotide away. This specimen includes other DNA sequences encoding the same CDR3. The chain recombines TRBV14 with TRBJ1-2; TRBD1 aligns across 7 bases. Germline CDR1 reads SGHDN; CDR2 reads FVKESK. The CDR3 covers 18 residues. The CDR3 loop is CASSQERETGLINNGYTF. CDR3 sequence (DNA): TGTGCCAGCAGCCAAGAGAGGGAGACAGGGCTGATTAACAATGGCTACACCTTC.

This sequence joins TRBV11-2 and TRBJ2-2; 8 nucleotides match TRBD1. This CDR3 has 14 residues. Losses at the gene ends were 5 bases for V and 5 bases for J; bases not matched to a gene: 4. Germline loops: CDR1 SGHAT, CDR2 FQNNGV. The CDR3 is CASSARTGTGELFF. The CDR3 bases are TGTGCCAGCAGCGCAAGGACAGGGACCGGGGAGCTGTTTTTT. The whole variable domain, filled in from reference TRBV11-2 and TRBJ2-2, reads EAGVAQSPRYKIIEKRQSVAFWCNPISGHATLYWYQQILGQGPKLLIQFQNNGVVDDSQLPKDRFSAERLKGVDSTLKIQPAKLEDSAVYLCASSARTGTGELFFGEGSRLTVL.

Judged by abundance, this clone is medium-sized (0.01 to 0.1%). The chain uses TRBV11-2 and TRBJ2-7; D gene ambiguous. CDR3 size: 13 residues. The V end lost 3 bases, the J end lost 0 bases, and 6 bases lay between the germline ends. CDR1 is SGHAT and CDR2 is FQNNGV in the germline V gene. Here the CDR3 DNA reads TGTGCCAGCAGCTTTACGGGCTCCTACGAGCAGTACTTC. This gives the protein CASSFTGSYEQYF.

This clone was seen at least ten times. The chain has TRBV25-1 and TRBJ1-1, with 11 bases aligning to TRBD1. With 6 bases clipped from V and 3 bases from J, the junction kept 3 bases outside the gene matches. The CDR3 runs 14 residues. The germline V gene has CDR1 MGHDK and CDR2 SYGVNS. The CDR3 DNA sequence: TGTGCCAGCAGGGCGGACAGGGGGCACACTGAAGCTTTCTTT. Translating it yields CASRADRGHTEAFF.

This clone was counted at least ten times. The rearrangement links TRBV5-1 to TRBJ2-1, with TRBD2 matching over 15 bases. The CDR3 totals 18 residues. Germline-derived CDR1 and CDR2 are SGHRS and YFSETQ. Unmatched junction bases numbered 8, after V lost 0 bases and J lost 7 bases. In DNA form, the CDR3 reads TGCGCCAGCAGCTTGGCGGGACTAGCGGGAGGTATGATGAATGAGCAGTTCTTC. The encoded protein is CASSLAGLAGGMMNEQFF.

Only a few counts were recorded for this clone. The gene calls are TRBV6-5 and TRBJ2-7, with TRBD2 matching 7 bases. Germline trimming cut 0 bases from V and 3 bases from J; bases unmatched to any gene: 14. There are 18 residues in the CDR3. The germline V gene encodes CDR1 MNHEY and CDR2 SVGAGI. The CDR3 sequence is CASSYSSLSVAGSYEQYF. CDR3 nucleotide sequence: TGTGCCAGCAGTTACTCGAGTCTTTCGGTAGCGGGCAGCTACGAGCAGTACTTC.

This clone showed up many times. The chain has TRBV14 and TRBJ2-3, with TRBD2 matching over 8 bases. CDR3 length: 15 amino acids. The J segment lost 7 bases and the V segment lost 1 base, leaving 7 bases of the junction unmatched. Germline V gene sequence: CDR1 SGHDN, CDR2 FVKESK. CDR3 amino acids: CASSQGLGGGNTQYF. The CDR3 DNA is TGTGCCAGCAGCCAAGGCTTAGGCGGGGGGAATACGCAGTATTTT.

This clone was seen many times. The chain recombines TRBV6-6 with TRBJ2-3; 9 nucleotides match TRBD2. Germline V CDR1 and CDR2: MNHNY, SVGAGI (reference sequence). The CDR3 spans 17 residues. Trimming took 7 bases from V and 3 from J; bases not matched to a gene: 14. CDR3 sequence reads: CASIYRAGGLRTDTQYF. CDR3 coding DNA: TGTGCCAGCATCTATAGGGCGGGGGGGCTCCGAACAGATACGCAGTATTTT.